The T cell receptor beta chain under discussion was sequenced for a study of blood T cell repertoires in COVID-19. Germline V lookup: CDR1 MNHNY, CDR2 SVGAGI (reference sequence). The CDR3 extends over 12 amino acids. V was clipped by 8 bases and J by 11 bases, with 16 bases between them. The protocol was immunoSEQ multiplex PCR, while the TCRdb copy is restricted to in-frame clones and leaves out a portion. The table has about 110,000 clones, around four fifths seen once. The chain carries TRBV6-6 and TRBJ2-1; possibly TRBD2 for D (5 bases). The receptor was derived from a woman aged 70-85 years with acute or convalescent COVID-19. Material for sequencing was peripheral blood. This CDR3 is CASGPLASKQFF. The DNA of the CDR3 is TGTGCCAGCGGCCCTTTAGCGTCGAAGCAGTTCTTC.